This T cell receptor beta chain was captured by sequencing in a study of blood T cell repertoires in COVID-19. Study-wide background: From the United States, Italy and Spain came samples of acute and convalescent COVID-19.

The data were produced by immunoSEQ multiplex PCR, yet TCRdb's version contains in-frame clones alone and is incomplete. The data hold about 270,000 clones, with roughly nine tenths observed a single time. The age range of participants was 18 to 89 years, with residence in about two dozen US areas. The recovered donors of Cohort 3 showed two negative PCRs, clearance, or symptom resolution. The CDR3 runs to 15 residues. In germline, CDR1 is SGHAT, CDR2 FQNNGV. The trim removed 4 bases at V and 4 bases at J, leaving 8 bases unmatched. The chain employs TRBV11-2 and TRBJ1-2, with 8 bases lining up with TRBD1. This clonotype was obtained from a woman younger than 30 who had recovered from COVID-19. Sample: PBMCs or T cells enriched from blood (not recorded which). The CDR3 sequence: CASSYSQGVSYGYTF. Here the CDR3 DNA reads TGTGCCAGCAGCTACTCACAGGGGGTCAGCTATGGCTACACCTTC. The variable domain in full, with the rest retrieved from reference TRBV11-2 and TRBJ1-2, is EAGVAQSPRYKIIEKRQSVAFWCNPISGHATLYWYQQILGQGPKLLIQFQNNGVVDDSQLPKDRFSAERLKGVDSTLKIQPAKLEDSAVYLCASSYSQGVSYGYTFGSGTRLTVV.